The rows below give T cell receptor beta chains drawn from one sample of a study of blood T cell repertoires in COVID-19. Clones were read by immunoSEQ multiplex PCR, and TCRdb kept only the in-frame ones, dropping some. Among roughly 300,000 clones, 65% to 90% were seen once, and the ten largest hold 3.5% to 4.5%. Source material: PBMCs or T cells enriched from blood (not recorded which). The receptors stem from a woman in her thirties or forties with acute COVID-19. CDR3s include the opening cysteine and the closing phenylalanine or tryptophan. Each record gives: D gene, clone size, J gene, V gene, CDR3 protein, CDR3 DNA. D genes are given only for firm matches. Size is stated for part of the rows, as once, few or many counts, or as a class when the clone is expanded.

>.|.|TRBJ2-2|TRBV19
CASSADTYPGELFF
TGTGCCAGTAGCGCTGACACCTACCCCGGGGAGCTGTTTTTT
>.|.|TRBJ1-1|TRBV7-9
CASSRTVGTEAFF
TGTGCCAGCAGCCGGACAGTGGGGACTGAAGCTTTCTTT
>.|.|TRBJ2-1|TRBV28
CASSSPAGGGSFYNEQFF
TGTGCCAGCAGTTCGCCCGCTGGGGGCGGGAGTTTTTACAATGAGCAGTTCTTC
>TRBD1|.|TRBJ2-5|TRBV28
CASFPGGAETQYF
TGTGCCAGTTTCCCAGGGGGAGCGGAGACCCAGTACTTC
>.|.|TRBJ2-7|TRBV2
CASIFRGAIYEQYF
TGTGCCAGCATCTTCAGGGGAGCCATCTACGAGCAGTACTTC
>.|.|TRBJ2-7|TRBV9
CASSVGPEKYEQYF
TGTGCCAGCAGCGTAGGTCCGGAGAAATACGAGCAGTACTTC
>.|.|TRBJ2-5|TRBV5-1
CASSLAVREETQYF
TGCGCCAGCAGCTTGGCCGTCCGTGAAGAGACCCAGTACTTC
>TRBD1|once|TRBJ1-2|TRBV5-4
CASSLGGTGIYGYTF
TGTGCCAGCAGCTTGGGAGGGACAGGTATCTATGGCTACACCTTC
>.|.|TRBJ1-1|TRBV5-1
CASSLAGAATEAFF
TGCGCCAGCAGCTTGGCCGGAGCGGCCACTGAAGCTTTCTTT
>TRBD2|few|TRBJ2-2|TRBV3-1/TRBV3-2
CASSRGGLAGNTGELFF
TGTGCCAGCAGCCGCGGGGGGCTAGCGGGGAACACCGGGGAGCTGTTTTTT
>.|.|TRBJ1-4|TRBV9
CASSVGQGIHNEKLFF
TGTGCCAGCAGCGTAGGGCAGGGGATTCACAATGAAAAACTGTTTTTT
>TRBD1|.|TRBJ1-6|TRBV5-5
CASSFDRAYNSPLHF
TGTGCCAGCAGCTTTGACAGGGCCTATAATTCACCCCTCCACTTT
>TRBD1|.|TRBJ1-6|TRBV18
CASSPGTGTFPLHF
TGTGCCAGCTCACCCGGGACAGGGACGTTCCCCCTCCACTTT
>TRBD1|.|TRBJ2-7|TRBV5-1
CASSLGGQSSYEQYF
TGCGCCAGCAGCTTGGGGGGACAGTCCTCCTACGAGCAGTACTTC